This T cell receptor (beta chain) was retrieved from a study of CD8 T cells in Susac syndrome. Random-hexamer reverse transcription was applied to about 0.5 to 1 ug RNA. In TCRdb, the immunoSEQ multiplex PCR reads were re-called with MiXCR into one record per CDR3 protein. The sample contains about 140,000 distinct CDR3 sequences, 85% to 95% of which appear only once. Study-level points and caveats: Total CD8+ repertoires held roughly 16 Susac-specific public clones, while CD8+ TEMRA repertoires held several.

This CDR3 comprises 12 residues. V gave up 3 bases and J gave up 4 bases, with 7 bases separating them. Germline V gene sequence: CDR1 GTSNPN, CDR2 SVGIG (reference sequence). TCR beta sequences were obtained from blood CD8+ and CD4+ T cells. Of note for this clonotype: Its antigen is unidentified.

The source is a human donor with Susac syndrome. The sequenced material came from CD8+ T cells from PBMCs. The chain has TRBV30 and TRBJ1-5; maybe TRBD1 (5 bases). The CDR3: CAWRQGNQPQHF. The CDR3 nucleotides are TGTGCCTGGAGGCAGGGAAATCAGCCCCAGCATTTT.